The clone carrying this T cell receptor (beta chain) appeared many times. Antigen specificity is unknown. The study used blood bank volunteers in Maryland, USA, as healthy controls. Fewer than 1.2 million sorted CD4+ or CD8+ T cells made each library. V gave up 3 bases and J gave up 7 bases, with 6 bases separating them. The CDR3 runs to 11 residues. These data originate in a study of neurological immune-mediated disorders. Findings of the study overall: TCR-beta repertoires seemed private in all groups, with no expanded CDR3 amino acid sequences shared.

TCRdb itself ran the 5' RACE reads through MiXCR, one entry per CDR3 protein. This sample carries roughly 13,000 distinct CDR3 sequences, 5.5% to 7% of them seen once, and the ten largest clones take approximately 25%. This clonotype was sampled from a middle-aged woman in good health. The gene calls are TRBV12-3 or TRBV12-4 and TRBJ1-1, with D possibly matching TRBD1 (5 bases). The sample was CD8+ T cells from blood. The CDR3 coding sequence is TGTGCCAGCAGTTTTCAGGGTGAAGCTTTCTTT. It translates to CASSFQGEAFF.